A selection of T cell receptor beta chains follows, all from one sample in a study of shared clonotypes between healthy human individuals. Profiling relied on immunoSEQ multiplex PCR, and the TCRdb table lists in-frame clones only, not all of them. The sample contains 780,000 or so clones, around 77% of which appear only once. Sequenced sample: memory CD4+ T cells sorted from blood. These receptors originate from a young woman in good health. Both conserved end residues are part of each CDR3. D genes are given only for firm matches. Only some rows state a clone size, as once, few, many or a class for expanded clones.

j_gene | abundance | d_gene | v_gene | CDR3nt | CDR3aa
TRBJ2-7 | few | - | TRBV28 | TGTGCCACCCGCTTAGCAGATAACTCCTACGAGCAGTACTTC | CATRLADNSYEQYF
TRBJ2-7 | - | TRBD1 | TRBV6-5 | TGTGCCAGCACCCCAGGGGGACAGCCCTACGAGCAGTACTTC | CASTPGGQPYEQYF
TRBJ2-6 | - | TRBD1 | TRBV10-2 | TGCGCCAGCGGGGGACAGCTCACCTCTGGGGCCAACGTCCTGACTTTC | CASGGQLTSGANVLTF
TRBJ2-1 | - | - | TRBV7-8 | TGTGCCAGCAGCCCTCGTCTGGGTTCTAACAATGAGCAGTTCTTC | CASSPRLGSNNEQFF
TRBJ2-7 | - | TRBD2 | TRBV6-4 | TGTGCCAGCACTGGGACTAGCGCCTCCTACGAGCAGTACTTC | CASTGTSASYEQYF
TRBJ1-3 | - | - | TRBV6-1 | TGTGCCGTTCGGCTCTCCTCTGGAAACACCATATATTTT | CAVRLSSGNTIYF
TRBJ2-7 | few | TRBD2 | TRBV7-2 | TGTGCCAGCAGCTTCCGGACTAGCGGGATCGAACAGTACTTC | CASSFRTSGIEQYF
TRBJ2-2 | - | - | TRBV2 | TGTGCCAGCACGGGCGGGGTTCACACCGGGGAGCTGTTTTTT | CASTGGVHTGELFF
TRBJ2-7 | - | TRBD2 | TRBV6-5 | TGTGCCATCGCTAGCGGGAGCTCCGAGCAGTACTTC | CAIASGSSEQYF
TRBJ1-5 | few | - | TRBV6-5 | TGTGCCAGCAGCCGAAGACAGGTCAATCAGCCCCAGCATTTT | CASSRRQVNQPQHF
TRBJ1-3 | - | - | TRBV5-5 | TGTGCCAGCGGACTAACAGGCACCATATATTTT | CASGLTGTIYF
TRBJ2-3 | - | TRBD2 | TRBV28 | TGTGCCAGCAGTTTAGGACTAGCGGGGGGCACAGATACGCAGTATTTT | CASSLGLAGGTDTQYF
TRBJ1-2 | - | - | TRBV28 | TGTGCCAGCAAAGACGGGGTGGGAGTCGGCGGCTACACCTTC | CASKDGVGVGGYTF
TRBJ2-7 | - | TRBD2 | TRBV27 | TGTGCCAGCAGTTTCGGGACTAGCGGAGCCTACGAGCAGTACTTC | CASSFGTSGAYEQYF
TRBJ1-2 | - | - | TRBV6-6 | TGTGCCAGCAGGGCCGCAGGGAATGGCTACACCTTC | CASRAAGNGYTF
TRBJ2-7 | once | TRBD2 | TRBV28 | TGTGCCAGCAGCGAAAGACTAGCGGGGGCCCCCAAGCAGTACTTC | CASSERLAGAPKQYF
TRBJ2-3 | - | TRBD2 | TRBV14 | TGTGCCAGCAGCCAAGAGCTAGCGGGCGTGGGAGATACGCAGTATTTT | CASSQELAGVGDTQYF
TRBJ1-1 | - | TRBD1 | TRBV27 | TGTGCCAGCAGGACGGACAGGCCTCGCAACACTGAAGCTTTCTTT | CASRTDRPRNTEAFF
TRBJ2-2 | - | - | TRBV30 | TGTGCCTGGAACACACTCAGGGTAGCCGGGGAGCTGTTTTTT | CAWNTLRVAGELFF
TRBJ2-7 | - | - | TRBV16 | TGTGCCAGCAGCCGGCACAGCTCCTACGAGCAGTACTTC | CASSRHSSYEQYF
TRBJ1-2 | - | - | TRBV18 | TGTGCCAGCTCTTGGACGACCGATACTAACTATGGCTACACCTTC | CASSWTTDTNYGYTF
TRBJ2-2 | - | - | TRBV5-4 | TGTGCCAGCAGCTGGGGGGTAGGGGCGACCAACACCGGGGAGCTGTTTTTT | CASSWGVGATNTGELFF
TRBJ2-7 | few | - | TRBV14 | TGTGCCAGCAGCCAACTGGATACCTACGAGCAGTACTTC | CASSQLDTYEQYF
TRBJ2-7 | - | - | TRBV19 | TGTGCCAGTCGAACAGCGTTGGAGGGGACGGACGAGCAGTACTTC | CASRTALEGTDEQYF
TRBJ1-5 | - | - | TRBV28 | TGTGCCAGCAGTTTAACGGCAGTCCACCCCCAGCATTTT | CASSLTAVHPQHF
TRBJ2-5 | few | - | TRBV2 | TGTGCCAGCAGTGAAGGGGGAGAGACCCAGTACTTC | CASSEGGETQYF
TRBJ2-3 | few | - | TRBV15 | TGTGCCACCAGCAGAGATCTGTCGGGGCTAAGCACAGATACGCAGTATTTT | CATSRDLSGLSTDTQYF
TRBJ1-1 | - | TRBD1 | TRBV4-1 | TGCGCCAGCAGCCGACAAACAGGGGGCTACACTGAAGCTTTCTTT | CASSRQTGGYTEAFF
TRBJ2-2 | - | - | TRBV5-1 | TGCGCCAGCAGCTTGAGGCAGTCGAACACCGGGGAGCTGTTTTTT | CASSLRQSNTGELFF